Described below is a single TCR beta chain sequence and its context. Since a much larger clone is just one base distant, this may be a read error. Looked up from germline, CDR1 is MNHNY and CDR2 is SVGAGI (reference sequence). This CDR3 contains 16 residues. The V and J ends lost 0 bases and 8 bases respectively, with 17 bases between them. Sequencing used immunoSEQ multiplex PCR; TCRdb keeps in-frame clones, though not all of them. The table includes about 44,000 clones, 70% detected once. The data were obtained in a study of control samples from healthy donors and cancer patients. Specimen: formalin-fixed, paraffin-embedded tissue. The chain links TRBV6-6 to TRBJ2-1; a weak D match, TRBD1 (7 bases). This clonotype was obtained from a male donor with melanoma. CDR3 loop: CASSYSRGLARDEQFF. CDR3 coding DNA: TGTGCCAGCAGTTACTCGAGGGGGCTAGCGAGAGATGAGCAGTTCTTC.